Listed here are 32 T cell receptor beta chains from one sample, sequenced in a study of patients and donors after allogeneic stem cell transplantation. Via MiXCR, TCRdb re-called the RT-PCR reads, giving one row per CDR3 protein. The sample consists of 900,000 to 1,000,000 distinct CDR3 sequences, approximately 19% of them appearing once. The material sequenced was blood, either unsorted or a sorted T cell fraction (not recorded which). These receptors all come from a human donor who was either an allogeneic HSCT recipient or a stem cell or donor lymphocyte infusion donor (not recorded which). It is not recorded whose cells these are; they may come from a transplant donor.

V and J are TRBV6-1 and TRBJ1-2; 7 nucleotides align to TRBD1. The CDR3 covers 16 residues. Per germline, CDR1 MNHNS and CDR2 SASEGT. Unmatched junction bases numbered 13, after V lost 6 bases and J lost 3 bases. The CDR3 DNA is TGTGCCAGCAGGTCGGGACAGCCTAATCTATACTATGGCTACACCTTC. It codes for CASRSGQPNLYYGYTF.

This clonotype was picked up a small number of times. The chain links TRBV5-6 to TRBJ2-3, with D possibly being TRBD1 or TRBD2 (5 bases each). Germline CDR1 SGHDT, CDR2 YYEEEE. CDR3 size: 15 residues. V was trimmed by 5 bases and J by 0 bases, leaving 13 bases between them. The chain's CDR3 is CASSPGRVSTDTQYF. DNA for the CDR3: TGTGCCAGCAGTCCGGGACGGGTAAGCACAGATACGCAGTATTTT.

This sequence joins TRBV6-2 or TRBV6-3 and TRBJ2-3; a possible D gene is TRBD2 (7 bases). V shed 8 bases and J shed 2 bases, with 11 bases lying between them. Germline-derived CDR1 and CDR2 are MNHEY and SVGEGT. The CDR3 loop spans 13 amino acids. CDR3 protein: CASGGANTDTQYF. DNA of the CDR3: TGTGCCAGCGGGGGGGCAAACACAGATACGCAGTATTTT.

This clonotype was detected a few times. This chain joins TRBV20-1 and TRBJ2-5, with TRBD2 matching over 7 bases. The CDR3 covers 15 residues. The V gene end was trimmed by 2 bases and the J gene end by 1 base; junction bases not matched to a gene: 7. Germline V gene sequence: CDR1 DFQATT, CDR2 SNEGSKA (reference sequence). The CDR3 here is CSARSAGVPQETQYF. CDR3 DNA: TGCAGTGCTAGAAGTGCGGGAGTCCCCCAAGAGACCCAGTACTTC.

In its sample, this clonotype was seen a few times. This CDR3 is CASSTTGIGYTF. The CDR3 bases are TGTGCCAGCTCTACGACAGGGATCGGCTACACCTTC. The chain links TRBV12-3 or TRBV12-4 to TRBJ1-2; 7 bases align to TRBD1. This CDR3 spans 12 amino acids. With V trimmed by 8 bases and J by 8 bases, 8 bases remained unmatched.

The sample holds a few counts of this clonotype. The chain is built from TRBV12-3 or TRBV12-4 and TRBJ2-7; maybe TRBD2 (5 bases). Trimming stripped 5 bases from V and 5 bases from J, with 16 bases between. The CDR3 runs 14 residues. The CDR3 DNA sequence: TGTGCCAGCAGTCCGAAGGACTTCGGGGACGAGCAGTACTTC. It encodes CASSPKDFGDEQYF.

The chain recombines TRBV7-2 with TRBJ2-7, with D unresolved. This CDR3 contains 16 residues. Per the germline V gene, CDR1 is SGHTA and CDR2 is FQGNSA. Trimming pared 0 bases from V and 6 bases from J, leaving 18 bases between. Here the CDR3 reads CASSLAFSLFLGEQYF. In DNA, the CDR3 is TGTGCCAGCAGCTTAGCATTTTCCCTATTCTTGGGCGAGCAGTACTTC.

This clonotype was picked up a small number of times. Written as DNA, the CDR3 is TGTGCCAGCAGTTACCCCGGGATGCGGACTGAAGCTTTCTTT. Translated, it gives CASSYPGMRTEAFF. The V and J genes are TRBV6-5 and TRBJ1-1, with D uncertain. The CDR3 extends over 14 amino acids. From germline, CDR1 is MNHEY and CDR2 SVGAGI. V was shortened by 2 bases and J by 5 bases, with 12 bases between the two germline ends.

V is TRBV15 and J is TRBJ2-7; D is perhaps TRBD1 (5 bases). The V end was cut by 5 bases, the J end by 1 base, with 12 bases between. There are 14 residues in the CDR3. Per the germline V gene, CDR1 is LNHNV and CDR2 is YYDKDF (reference sequence). CDR3 sequence reads: CATSAPGNSYEQYF. The CDR3 nucleotides read TGTGCCACCAGCGCCCCAGGGAATTCCTACGAGCAGTACTTC. The complete variable domain, with remaining parts taken from reference TRBV15 and TRBJ2-7, reads DAMVIQNPRYQVTQFGKPVTLSCSQTLNHNVMYWYQQKSSQAPKLLFHYYDKDFNNEADTPDNFQSRRPNTSFCFLDIRSPGLGDTAMYLCATSAPGNSYEQYFGPGTRLTVT.

This clonotype was detected only a few times. The CDR3 DNA follows: TGCAGTGCTAGAACCTACAATGAGCAGTTCTTC. It codes for CSARTYNEQFF. The genes are TRBV20-1 and TRBJ2-1; D call uncertain. Trimming stripped 2 bases from V and 2 bases from J, with 1 base between. Germline-derived CDR1 and CDR2 are DFQATT and SNEGSKA (reference sequence). CDR3 length equals 11 residues.

This clonotype has just a few counts. The rearrangement uses TRBV9 and TRBJ2-1, with 7 bases fitting TRBD2. Germline assignment: CDR1 SGDLS and CDR2 YYNGEE. Trimming at V came to 0 bases and at J to 7 bases, leaving 7 bases not matched to a gene. The CDR3 length is 15 residues. The CDR3 DNA sequence: TGTGCCAGCAGCGTAGGACTAGCCGAGGGGAATGAGCAGTTCTTC. Amino acid sequence: CASSVGLAEGNEQFF.

This rearrangement joins TRBV21-1 to TRBJ2-5; the D call TRBD2 from the table was never checked on the DNA. TRBV21-1 is an annotated pseudogene. This CDR3 contains 14 residues. CDR3 sequence (DNA): TGTGCCAGCAGGGCTGGGCCAGGCCAAGAGACCCAGTACTTC. Encoded protein: CASRAGPGQETQYF.

In its sample, this clonotype was seen a few times. The J gene is TRBJ1-2, the V gene TRBV9; D gene uncertain. The ends were cut back, 0 bases at V and 2 bases at J, with 11 bases in the middle. Per germline, CDR1 SGDLS and CDR2 YYNGEE. CDR3 length: 15 amino acids. As DNA, the CDR3 is TGTGCCAGCAGCGTAGGGCCCGGTCAGAACTATGGCTACACCTTC. Translated, it gives CASSVGPGQNYGYTF.

This clonotype came up a few times. The chain uses TRBV4-1 and TRBJ1-2; D perhaps matches TRBD1 (6 bases). Between the trimmed V and J ends, which lost 2 bases and 3 bases, there was a span of 7 bases. The CDR3 has 13 amino acids. Germline CDR1 is MGHRA and CDR2 is YSYEKL. CDR3 sequence (DNA): TGCGCCAGCAGCCAAACAGGGTACTATGGCTACACCTTC. This encodes CASSQTGYYGYTF.

The genes are TRBV3-1 and TRBJ2-7; 7 bases match TRBD1. This CDR3 is built from 15 residues. The germline V gene encodes CDR1 LGHDT and CDR2 YNNKEL (reference sequence). The V and J ends lost 2 bases and 0 bases, in that order; junction bases with no gene match: 4. This CDR3 is CASSQKQGFSYEQYF. The DNA of the CDR3 is TGTGCCAGCAGCCAAAAACAGGGGTTCTCCTACGAGCAGTACTTC.

This chain uses TRBV6-5 with TRBJ2-5; no reliable D call. This CDR3 has 13 residues. From germline, CDR1 is MNHEY and CDR2 SVGAGI. V gave up 2 bases and J gave up 6 bases, with 10 bases separating them. The CDR3 DNA is TGTGCCAGCAGTTACACACCTGGGAAGACCCAGTACTTC. It is translated as CASSYTPGKTQYF.

This clonotype came up a few times. J is TRBJ2-7 and V is TRBV20-1, with TRBD1 matching 12 bases. Germline CDR1 is DFQATT and CDR2 is SNEGSKA (reference sequence). J lost 4 bases, V lost 6 bases, and 10 bases had no gene match. CDR3 length equals 15 residues. The CDR3 here is CSADSGTGGKYEQYF. The CDR3 DNA reads as TGCAGTGCGGACTCCGGGACAGGGGGCAAGTACGAGCAGTACTTC.

The chain is built from TRBV7-9 and TRBJ1-2; D call uncertain. V dropped 1 base and J dropped 7 bases, with 7 bases sitting between them. CDR1 SEHNR and CDR2 FQNEAQ come from the germline V gene (reference sequence). This CDR3 region has 12 residues. CDR3 residues: CASSLGSTGYTF. The CDR3 DNA is TGTGCCAGCAGCTTAGGGAGTACTGGCTACACCTTC.

This clonotype was picked up one time. The chain joins TRBV6-2 or TRBV6-3 to TRBJ2-3, with D possibly being TRBD1 (5 bases). Trimming took 3 bases from V and 1 from J, leaving 20 bases between them. Germline V lookup: CDR1 MNHEY, CDR2 SVGEGT. The CDR3 is made up of 18 amino acids. The CDR3 loop reads CASSYDQGKRSRTDTQYF. Here the CDR3 DNA reads TGTGCCAGCAGTTATGACCAGGGAAAACGATCACGCACAGATACGCAGTATTTT.

The chain uses TRBV27 and TRBJ2-7; 9 bases map to TRBD2. This CDR3 comprises 14 residues. After removal of 8 bases from V and 0 bases from J, the junction contained 5 bases not matched to a gene. CDR1 is MNHEY, CDR2 SMNVEV, per germline (reference sequence). The CDR3 region has the DNA TGTGCCAGCGGATATAGCGGGAGCTCCTACGAGCAGTACTTC. Translating it yields CASGYSGSSYEQYF.

The V and J genes are TRBV4-1 and TRBJ2-3; 7 bases agree with TRBD1. Germline values: CDR1 MGHRA, CDR2 YSYEKL. V lost 3 bases, J lost 3 bases, and 3 bases stayed unmatched. The CDR3 consists of 14 residues. The CDR3 coding sequence is TGCGCCAGCAGCCACCCGACAGGGACAGATACGCAGTATTTT. Translation gives CASSHPTGTDTQYF.

The chain's CDR3 is CASSLAGGGALDTQYF. As DNA, the CDR3 is TGCGCCAGCAGCTTGGCCGGCGGGGGGGCCCTAGATACGCAGTATTTT. V is TRBV5-1 and J is TRBJ2-3, with TRBD2 matching 9 bases. Unmatched junction bases numbered 7, after V lost 0 bases and J lost 5 bases. The CDR3 is 16 amino acids. The V gene's germline CDR1 is SGHRS and CDR2 YFSETQ.

In nucleotides, the CDR3 is TGCGCCAGCAGCCAAAACCCGGTGGGGCAGCCTAATCAGCCCCAGCATTTT. Its translation is CASSQNPVGQPNQPQHF. The J gene is TRBJ1-5, the V gene TRBV4-3; a weak D match, TRBD1 (5 bases). In germline, CDR1 is LGHNA, CDR2 YSLEER. V gave up 2 bases and J gave up 4 bases, with 18 bases separating them. The CDR3 covers 17 residues.

In this sample, this clonotype turned up a few times. This chain links TRBV20-1 with TRBJ1-2; TRBD1 matches 8 bases. Germline CDR1 and CDR2: DFQATT and SNEGSKA (reference sequence). The CDR3 is 15 amino acids. J was trimmed by 7 bases and V by 3 bases; bases with no gene match: 13. The DNA for the CDR3 is TGCAGTGCTAGTGATAGGACAGGGATTAATGGTGGCTACACCTTC. Translating gives CSASDRTGINGGYTF.

The chain carries TRBV4-3 and TRBJ2-7, with a weak D call TRBD2 (6 bases). The CDR3 length is 16 residues. V lost 0 bases to trimming and J lost 4 bases, with 16 bases between them. Germline CDR1 and CDR2: LGHNA and YSLEER. CDR3 nucleotides: TGCGCCAGCAGCCAAGATCGGGCGGGGAATTGGTACGAGCAGTACTTC. Protein: CASSQDRAGNWYEQYF.

The table lists this clonotype with a few counts. The chain recombines TRBV11-2 with TRBJ2-3; unclear D gene. The V gene's germline CDR1 is SGHAT and CDR2 FQNNGV. Trimming left V 2 bases short and J 8 bases short, with 17 bases between. There are 15 residues in the CDR3. The CDR3 spells CASSLNALGQSTQYF. The CDR3 DNA sequence: TGTGCCAGCAGCTTAAACGCTCTTGGTCAGAGTACGCAGTATTTT. The full variable domain, in which reference TRBV11-2 and TRBJ2-3 provide the parts outside the CDR3, is EAGVAQSPRYKIIEKRQSVAFWCNPISGHATLYWYQQILGQGPKLLIQFQNNGVVDDSQLPKDRFSAERLKGVDSTLKIQPAKLEDSAVYLCASSLNALGQSTQYFGPGTRLTVL.

This chain uses TRBV20-1 with TRBJ2-7; 10 bases align to TRBD1. CDR3 size: 15 residues. The germline gives CDR1 DFQATT, CDR2 SNEGSKA (reference sequence). Trimming took 0 bases from V and 5 from J; bases not matched to a gene: 7. The CDR3 loop reads CSARDGGTGADEQYF. DNA for the CDR3: TGCAGTGCTAGAGATGGCGGGACAGGGGCCGACGAGCAGTACTTC.

This clonotype appeared a few times. This chain uses TRBV27 with TRBJ1-1; no firm D call. Per the germline V gene, CDR1 is MNHEY and CDR2 is SMNVEV (reference sequence). This CDR3 is 18 amino acids long. Trimming removed 4 bases at V and 3 bases at J, with 24 bases between. CDR3 coding DNA: TGTGCCAGCAGTTCCAATTACTTTCCCCGAGACGGCGACACTGAAGCTTTCTTT. Its protein product is CASSSNYFPRDGDTEAFF.

This clonotype was recorded many times. The chain is built from TRBV20-1 and TRBJ2-1; 8 bases are shared with TRBD2. Germline CDR1 is DFQATT and CDR2 is SNEGSKA (reference sequence). V lost 3 bases and J lost 1; bases outside the gene matches: 5. This CDR3 has 15 residues. The CDR3 DNA reads as TGCAGTGCTAGCCCTACTAGCGGATCCTACAATGAGCAGTTCTTC. Amino acids: CSASPTSGSYNEQFF.

This clonotype was observed many times. The chain has TRBV5-1 and TRBJ1-6; 8 bases align to TRBD1. CDR1 SGHRS and CDR2 YFSETQ come from the germline V gene. J gave up 7 bases and V 5 bases, and 5 bases lay outside the gene matches. CDR3 length equals 14 residues. The chain's CDR3 is CASSPDRVNSPLHF. The CDR3 nucleotides are TGCGCCAGCAGTCCGGACAGGGTGAATTCACCCCTCCACTTT.

This clonotype was seen at least ten times. This chain links TRBV6-1 with TRBJ2-7; TRBD1 or TRBD2 may be the D gene (5 bases each). Germline lookup yields CDR1 MNHNS and CDR2 SASEGT. Trimming took off 5 bases at V and 1 base at J, with 15 bases between the two ends. This CDR3 contains 15 residues. CDR3 sequence reads: CASSRDGDGSYEQYF. In DNA, the CDR3 is TGTGCCAGCAGTAGAGACGGGGACGGTTCCTACGAGCAGTACTTC.

This clonotype appeared once. V gene TRBV30 combines with J gene TRBJ2-7; D gene ambiguous. The CDR3 is made up of 12 amino acids. Germline V gene data show CDR1 as GTSNPN and CDR2 as SVGIG (reference sequence). Trimming pared 2 bases from V and 7 bases from J, leaving 12 bases between. The chain's CDR3 is CAWSPWLREQYF. The DNA of the CDR3 is TGTGCCTGGAGTCCTTGGCTTAGGGAGCAGTACTTC.